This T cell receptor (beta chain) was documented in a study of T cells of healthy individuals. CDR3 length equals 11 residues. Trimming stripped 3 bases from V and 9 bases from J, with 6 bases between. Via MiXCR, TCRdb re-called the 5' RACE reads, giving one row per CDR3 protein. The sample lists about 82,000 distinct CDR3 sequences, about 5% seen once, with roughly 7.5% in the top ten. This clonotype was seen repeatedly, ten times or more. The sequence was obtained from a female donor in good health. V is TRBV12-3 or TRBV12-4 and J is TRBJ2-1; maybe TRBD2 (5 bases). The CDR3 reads CASSFAGEQFF. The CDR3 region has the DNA TGTGCCAGCAGTTTCGCGGGTGAGCAGTTCTTC.